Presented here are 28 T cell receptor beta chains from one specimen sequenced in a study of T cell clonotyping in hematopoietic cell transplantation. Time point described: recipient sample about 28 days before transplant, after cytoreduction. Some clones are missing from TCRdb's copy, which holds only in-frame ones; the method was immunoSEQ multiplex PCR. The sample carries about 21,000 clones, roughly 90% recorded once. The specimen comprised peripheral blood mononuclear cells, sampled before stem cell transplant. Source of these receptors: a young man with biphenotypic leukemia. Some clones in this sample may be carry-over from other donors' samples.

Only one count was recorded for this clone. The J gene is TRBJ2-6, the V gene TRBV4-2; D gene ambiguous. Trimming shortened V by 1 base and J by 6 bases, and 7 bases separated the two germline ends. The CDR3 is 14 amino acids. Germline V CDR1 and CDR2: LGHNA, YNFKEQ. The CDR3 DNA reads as TGTGCCAGCAGCCAAGTGGGTGTGGCCAACGTCCTGACTTTC. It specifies CASSQVGVANVLTF.

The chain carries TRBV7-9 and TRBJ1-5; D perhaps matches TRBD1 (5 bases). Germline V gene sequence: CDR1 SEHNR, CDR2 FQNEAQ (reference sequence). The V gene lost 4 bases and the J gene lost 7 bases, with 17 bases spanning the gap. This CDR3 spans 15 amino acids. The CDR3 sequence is CASSSPGGEGQPQHF. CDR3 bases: TGTGCCAGCAGCTCCCCGGGAGGGGAGGGACAGCCCCAGCATTTT.

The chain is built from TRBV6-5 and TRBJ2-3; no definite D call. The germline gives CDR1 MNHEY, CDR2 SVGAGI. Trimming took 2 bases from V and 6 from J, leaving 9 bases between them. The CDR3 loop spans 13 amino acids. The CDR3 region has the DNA TGTGCCAGCAGTTACGCCCCCCCCGATACGCAGTATTTT. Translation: CASSYAPPDTQYF.

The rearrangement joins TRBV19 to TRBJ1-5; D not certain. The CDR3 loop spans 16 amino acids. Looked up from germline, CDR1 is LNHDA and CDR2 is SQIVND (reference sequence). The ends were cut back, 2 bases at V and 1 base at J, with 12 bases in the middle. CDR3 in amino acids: CASSILAADSNQPQHF. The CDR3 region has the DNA TGTGCCAGTAGTATACTGGCAGCTGACAGCAATCAGCCCCAGCATTTT.

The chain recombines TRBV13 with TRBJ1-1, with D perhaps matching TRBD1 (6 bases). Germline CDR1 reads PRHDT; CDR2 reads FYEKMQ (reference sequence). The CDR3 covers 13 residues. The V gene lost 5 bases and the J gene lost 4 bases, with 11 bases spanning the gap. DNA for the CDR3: TGTGCCAGCAGCCCTACAGGGTTCACTGAAGCTTTCTTT. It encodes CASSPTGFTEAFF.

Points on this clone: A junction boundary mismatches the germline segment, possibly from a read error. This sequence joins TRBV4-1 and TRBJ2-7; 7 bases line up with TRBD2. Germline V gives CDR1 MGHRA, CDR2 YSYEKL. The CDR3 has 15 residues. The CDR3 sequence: CASSQVPGGGYEQYF. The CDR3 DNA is TGCGCCAGCAGTCAAGTCCCGGGAGGAGGCTACGAGCAGTACTTC.

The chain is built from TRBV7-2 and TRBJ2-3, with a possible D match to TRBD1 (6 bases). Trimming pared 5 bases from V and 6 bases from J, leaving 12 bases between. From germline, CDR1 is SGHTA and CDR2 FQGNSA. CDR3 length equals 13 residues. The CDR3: CASSPQGRDTQYF. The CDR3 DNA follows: TGTGCCAGCAGCCCACAGGGAAGGGATACGCAGTATTTT.

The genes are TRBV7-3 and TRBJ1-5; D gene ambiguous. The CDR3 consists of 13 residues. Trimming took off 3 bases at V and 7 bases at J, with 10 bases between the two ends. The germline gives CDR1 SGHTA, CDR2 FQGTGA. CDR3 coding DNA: TGTGCCAGCAGCTTGTTGGTTGGCCAGCCCCAGCATTTT. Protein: CASSLLVGQPQHF.

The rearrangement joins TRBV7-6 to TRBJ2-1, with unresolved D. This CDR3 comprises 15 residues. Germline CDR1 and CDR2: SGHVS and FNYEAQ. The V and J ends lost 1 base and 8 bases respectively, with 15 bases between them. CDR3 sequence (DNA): TGTGCCAGCAGCTTAGAAGTTAGCTGGGCCCATGAGCAGTTCTTC. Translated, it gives CASSLEVSWAHEQFF.

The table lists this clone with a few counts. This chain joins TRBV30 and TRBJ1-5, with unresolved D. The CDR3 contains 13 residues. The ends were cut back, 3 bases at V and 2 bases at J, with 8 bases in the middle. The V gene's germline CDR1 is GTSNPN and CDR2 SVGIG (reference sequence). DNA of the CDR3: TGTGCCTGGAGAGCGGGTGGCAATCAGCCCCAGCATTTT. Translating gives CAWRAGGNQPQHF.

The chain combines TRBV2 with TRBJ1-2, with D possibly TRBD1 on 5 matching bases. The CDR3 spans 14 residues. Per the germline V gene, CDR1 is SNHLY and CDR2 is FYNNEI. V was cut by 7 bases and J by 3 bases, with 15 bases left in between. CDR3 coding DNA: TGTGCCAGCACGGTGGGGGAGAAATACTATGGCTACACCTTC. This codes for CASTVGEKYYGYTF.

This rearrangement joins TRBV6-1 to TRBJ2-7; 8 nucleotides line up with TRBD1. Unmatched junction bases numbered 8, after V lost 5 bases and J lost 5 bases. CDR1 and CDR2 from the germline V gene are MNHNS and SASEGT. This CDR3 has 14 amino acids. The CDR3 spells CASSLRDRSNEQYF. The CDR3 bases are TGTGCCAGCAGTTTGCGGGACAGGTCGAACGAGCAGTACTTC.

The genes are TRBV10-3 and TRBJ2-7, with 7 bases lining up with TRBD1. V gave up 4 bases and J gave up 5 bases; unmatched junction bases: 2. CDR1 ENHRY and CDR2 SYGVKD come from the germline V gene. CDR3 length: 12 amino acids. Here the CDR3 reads CAISGGGNEQYF. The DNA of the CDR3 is TGTGCCATCAGTGGAGGGGGCAACGAGCAGTACTTC.

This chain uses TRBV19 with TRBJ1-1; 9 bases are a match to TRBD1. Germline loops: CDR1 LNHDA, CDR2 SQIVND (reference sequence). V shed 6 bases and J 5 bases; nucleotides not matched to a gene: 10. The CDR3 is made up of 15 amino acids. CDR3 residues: CASRDTGGKWTEAFF. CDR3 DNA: TGTGCCAGTAGGGATACAGGGGGCAAGTGGACTGAAGCTTTCTTT. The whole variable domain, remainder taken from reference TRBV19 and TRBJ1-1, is DGGITQSPKYLFRKEGQNVTLSCEQNLNHDAMYWYRQDPGQGLRLIYYSQIVNDFQKGDIAEGYSVSREKKESFPLTVTSAQKNPTAFYLCASRDTGGKWTEAFFGQGTRLTVV.

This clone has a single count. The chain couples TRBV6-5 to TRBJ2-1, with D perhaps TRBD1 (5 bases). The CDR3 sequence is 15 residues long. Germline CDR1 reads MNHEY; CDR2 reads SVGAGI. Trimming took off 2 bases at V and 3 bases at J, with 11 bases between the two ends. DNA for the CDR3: TGTGCCAGCAGTTACAAGGGGAAGGTCTACAATGAGCAGTTCTTC. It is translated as CASSYKGKVYNEQFF.

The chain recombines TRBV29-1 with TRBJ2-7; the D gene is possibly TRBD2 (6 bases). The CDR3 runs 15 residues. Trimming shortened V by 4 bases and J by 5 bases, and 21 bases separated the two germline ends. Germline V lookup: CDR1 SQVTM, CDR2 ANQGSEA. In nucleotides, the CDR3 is TGCAGCGTTGTTAGTATGGCGAGAGGCGGGGACGAGCAGTACTTC. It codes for CSVVSMARGGDEQYF.

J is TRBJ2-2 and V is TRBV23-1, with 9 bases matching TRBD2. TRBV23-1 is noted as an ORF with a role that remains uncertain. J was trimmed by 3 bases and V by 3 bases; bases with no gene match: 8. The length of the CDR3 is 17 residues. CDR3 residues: CASSHPLAGEDTGELFF. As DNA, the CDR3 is TGCGCCAGCAGTCACCCCTTAGCGGGAGAGGACACCGGGGAGCTGTTTTTT.

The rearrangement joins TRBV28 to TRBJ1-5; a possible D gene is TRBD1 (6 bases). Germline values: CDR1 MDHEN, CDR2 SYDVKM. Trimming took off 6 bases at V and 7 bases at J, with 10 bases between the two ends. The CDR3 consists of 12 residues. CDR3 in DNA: TGTGCCAGCAGGTCAGGGGAGCAGCCCCAGCATTTT. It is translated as CASRSGEQPQHF. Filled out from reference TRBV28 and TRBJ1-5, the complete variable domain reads DVKVTQSSRYLVKRTGEKVFLECVQDMDHENMFWYRQDPGLGLRLIYFSYDVKMKEKGDIPEGYSVSREKKERFSLILESASTNQTSMYLCASRSGEQPQHFGDGTRLSIL.

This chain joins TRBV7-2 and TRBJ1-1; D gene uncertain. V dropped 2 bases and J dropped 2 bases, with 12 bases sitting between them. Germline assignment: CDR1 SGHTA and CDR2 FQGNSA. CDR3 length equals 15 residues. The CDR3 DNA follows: TGTGCCAGCAGCTTATTAAGGTTGAGTAACACTGAAGCTTTCTTT. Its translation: CASSLLRLSNTEAFF.

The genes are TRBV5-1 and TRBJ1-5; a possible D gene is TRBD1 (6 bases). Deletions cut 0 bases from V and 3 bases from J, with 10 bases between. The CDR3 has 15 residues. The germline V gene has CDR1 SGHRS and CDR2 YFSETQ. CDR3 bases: TGCGCCAGCAGCTTGGATAACAGGGTCAATCAGCCCCAGCATTTT. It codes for CASSLDNRVNQPQHF.

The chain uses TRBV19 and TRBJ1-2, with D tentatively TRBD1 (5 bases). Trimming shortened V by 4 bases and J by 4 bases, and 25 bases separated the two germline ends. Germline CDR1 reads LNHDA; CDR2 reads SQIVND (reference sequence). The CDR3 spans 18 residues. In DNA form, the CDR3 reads TGTGCCAGTAGTACCCCCCGGCAGGGATCAGCCTGGGGCTATGGCTACACCTTC. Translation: CASSTPRQGSAWGYGYTF.

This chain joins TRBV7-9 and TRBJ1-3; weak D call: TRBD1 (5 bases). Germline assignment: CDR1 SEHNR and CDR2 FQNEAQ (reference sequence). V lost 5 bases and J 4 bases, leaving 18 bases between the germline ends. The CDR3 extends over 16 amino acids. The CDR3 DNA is TGTGCCAGCAGCCCCTGGGACGCGAACAAGGGAAACACCATATATTTT. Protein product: CASSPWDANKGNTIYF.

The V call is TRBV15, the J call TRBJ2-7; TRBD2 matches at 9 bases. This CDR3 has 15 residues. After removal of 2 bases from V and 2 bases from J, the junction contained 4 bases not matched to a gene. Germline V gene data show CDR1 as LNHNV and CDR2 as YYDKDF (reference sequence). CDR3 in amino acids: CATSRKAGGTYEQYF. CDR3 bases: TGTGCCACCAGCAGAAAAGCGGGGGGTACCTACGAGCAGTACTTC.

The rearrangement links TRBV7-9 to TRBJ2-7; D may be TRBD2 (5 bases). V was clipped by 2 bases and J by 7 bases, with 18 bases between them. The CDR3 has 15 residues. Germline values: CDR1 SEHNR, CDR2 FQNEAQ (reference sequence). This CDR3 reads CASSLSARALGEQYF. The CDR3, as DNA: TGTGCCAGCAGCTTAAGCGCGCGGGCGCTGGGGGAGCAGTACTTC.

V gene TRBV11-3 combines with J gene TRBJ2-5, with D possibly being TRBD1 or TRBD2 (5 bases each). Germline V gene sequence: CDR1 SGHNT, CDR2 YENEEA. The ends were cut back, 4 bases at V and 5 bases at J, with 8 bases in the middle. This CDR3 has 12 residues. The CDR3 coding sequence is TGTGCCAGCAGCTCCGGGACCGAGACCCAGTACTTC. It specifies CASSSGTETQYF.

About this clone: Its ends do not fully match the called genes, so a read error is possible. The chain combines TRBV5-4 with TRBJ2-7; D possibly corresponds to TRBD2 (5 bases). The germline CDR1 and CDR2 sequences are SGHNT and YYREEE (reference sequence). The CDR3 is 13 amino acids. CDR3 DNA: TGTGCCAGCAACTTGGACTTCTCCTACGAGCAGTACTTC. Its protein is CASNLDFSYEQYF.

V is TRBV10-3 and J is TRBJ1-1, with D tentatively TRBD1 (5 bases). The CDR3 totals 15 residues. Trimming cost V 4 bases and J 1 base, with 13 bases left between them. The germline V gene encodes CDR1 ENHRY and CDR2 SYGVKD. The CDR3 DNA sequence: TGTGCCATCAGTGCTTGGCTCAGGGAGAACACTGAAGCTTTCTTT. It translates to CAISAWLRENTEAFF.

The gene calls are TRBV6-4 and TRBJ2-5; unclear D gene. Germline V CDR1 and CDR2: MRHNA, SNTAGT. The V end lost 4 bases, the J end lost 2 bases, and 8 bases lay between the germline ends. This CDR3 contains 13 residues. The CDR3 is CASSVRPQETQYF. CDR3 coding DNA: TGTGCCAGCAGTGTAAGGCCGCAAGAGACCCAGTACTTC.